The TCR beta chain under discussion was sequenced for a study of shared clonotypes between healthy human individuals. Generated by immunoSEQ multiplex PCR, the TCRdb table keeps only in-frame clones and is missing some. Of about 2.1 million clones in the sample, approximately 94% were seen once. Naivety among CD8 cells was defined by CD45RO negativity and positive CCR7 selection, thereby excluding terminally differentiated effector memory CD45RA+ cells. Germline CDR1 is SGHNT and CDR2 is YYREEE (reference sequence). There are 13 residues in the CDR3. V lost 5 bases, J lost 5 bases, and 11 bases lay in between.

J is TRBJ2-1 and V is TRBV5-4; no clear D. Source material: naive CD8+ T cells from PBMCs. This TCR derives from a man younger than 35 in good health. Some clones in this sample may be carry-over from other donors' samples. The CDR3 DNA follows: TGTGCCAGCAGTTTAGGTGAGAACAATGAGCAGTTCTTC. This gives the protein CASSLGENNEQFF. The variable domain in full, with the rest retrieved from reference TRBV5-4 and TRBJ2-1, is ETGVTQSPTHLIKTRGQQVTLRCSSQSGHNTVSWYQQALGQGPQFIFQYYREEENGRGNFPPRFSGLQFPNYSSELNVNALELDDSALYLCASSLGENNEQFFGPGTRLTVL.